What follows are 2 T cell receptor beta chains derived from one specimen sequenced in a study of T-cell reconstitution after alpha-beta-depleted transplantation in children. The TCRbeta library incorporated unique molecular identifiers. TCRdb processed the PCR reads anew with MiXCR; each CDR3 protein has one entry. The sample lists fewer than 130,000 distinct CDR3 sequences, about 9.3% seen once, with about 8.8% in the top ten. The sample here was PBMCs from the stem cell graft donor, taken from the stem cell graft. The receptors stem from a human donor who donated a stem cell graft to a child with acute lymphoblastic leukemia.

This clonotype was counted ten times or more. The chain recombines TRBV12-3 or TRBV12-4 with TRBJ2-7; TRBD1 aligns across 9 bases. V gave up 1 base and J gave up 3 bases; unmatched junction bases: 1. CDR3 length: 14 amino acids. The CDR3 loop is CASSLVTGGYEQYF. Here the CDR3 DNA reads TGTGCCAGCAGTTTAGTGACAGGGGGCTACGAGCAGTACTTC.

This clonotype appeared many times. The chain combines TRBV27 with TRBJ2-5, with 7 bases aligning to TRBD1. CDR3 length: 14 residues. V lost 7 bases, J lost 2 bases, and 7 bases stayed unmatched. The V gene's germline CDR1 is MNHEY and CDR2 SMNVEV (reference sequence). The CDR3, as DNA: TGTGCCAGCACCAAACTGGGACAGCAAGAGACCCAGTACTTC. Translated: CASTKLGQQETQYF.